These 16 T cell receptor beta chains were all obtained from the same sample, sequenced in a study of patients and donors after allogeneic stem cell transplantation. TCRdb reprocessed the RT-PCR reads via MiXCR and lists one record per CDR3 protein. The table lists hundreds of thousands of distinct CDR3 sequences, approximately 16% of them singletons. The sequencing input was blood, either unsorted or a sorted T cell fraction (not recorded which). Receptors originate from a human donor who was either an allogeneic HSCT recipient or a stem cell or donor lymphocyte infusion donor (not recorded which). It is not recorded whose cells these are; they may come from a transplant donor.

The V call is TRBV19, the J call TRBJ2-7, with TRBD2 matching 9 bases. The V gene's germline CDR1 is LNHDA and CDR2 SQIVND (reference sequence). This CDR3 is built from 16 residues. The V segment lost 7 bases and the J segment 0 bases; nucleotides outside the gene matches: 10. This chain's CDR3 is CASKITAGGASYEQYF. The CDR3 DNA follows: TGTGCCAGTAAGATAACAGCGGGGGGCGCCTCCTACGAGCAGTACTTC.

This clonotype occurred many times. The chain couples TRBV10-3 to TRBJ2-1, with D tentatively TRBD2 (6 bases). This CDR3 region has 16 residues. Germline assignment: CDR1 ENHRY and CDR2 SYGVKD. The V end lost 2 bases, the J end lost 6 bases, and 17 bases lay between the germline ends. The CDR3 loop is CAISEPGTPAGNEQFF. The DNA for the CDR3 is TGTGCCATCAGTGAGCCCGGGACTCCGGCTGGCAATGAGCAGTTCTTC.

V is TRBV7-3 and J is TRBJ2-1, with 7 bases aligning to TRBD1. In germline, CDR1 is SGHTA, CDR2 FQGTGA. The CDR3 has 14 amino acids. Trimming took 6 bases from V and 6 from J; bases not matched to a gene: 8. CDR3 DNA sequence: TGTGCCAGCAGAACTACCGGGACAGCCAATGAGCAGTTCTTC. Protein product: CASRTTGTANEQFF.

This clonotype was detected only a few times. V is TRBV28 and J is TRBJ2-7, with 10 bases that match TRBD1. From germline, CDR1 is MDHEN and CDR2 SYDVKM. The CDR3 spans 15 residues. V lost 7 bases, J lost 2 bases, and 8 bases stayed unmatched. This CDR3 is CASTLSGTGAYEQYF. As DNA, the CDR3 is TGTGCCAGCACCCTCTCCGGGACAGGGGCCTACGAGCAGTACTTC.

Ten or more counts support this clonotype. This chain uses TRBV5-1 with TRBJ2-1, with 8 bases fitting TRBD2. This CDR3 comprises 15 residues. Germline CDR1 SGHRS, CDR2 YFSETQ. V was clipped by 5 bases and J by 3 bases; unmatched bases: 7. The CDR3 DNA follows: TGCGCCAGCAGACCGACTAGCGCAGGCTACAATGAGCAGTTCTTC. Amino acid sequence: CASRPTSAGYNEQFF.

This clonotype was observed many times. This chain joins TRBV7-2 and TRBJ2-1, with D perhaps matching TRBD2 (6 bases). Germline-derived CDR1 and CDR2 are SGHTA and FQGNSA. The V end was cut by 0 bases, the J end by 3 bases, with 12 bases between. This CDR3 is 16 amino acids long. CDR3 nucleotides: TGTGCCAGCAGCTTAGCGGGCAGGGACTTCTACAATGAGCAGTTCTTC. Protein: CASSLAGRDFYNEQFF.

This clonotype has more than one count but fewer than ten. The chain recombines TRBV5-6 with TRBJ2-1; possible D gene TRBD1, 5 bases. This CDR3 has 15 amino acids. Germline CDR1 and CDR2: SGHDT and YYEEEE. The V end was cut by 7 bases, the J end by 5 bases, with 19 bases between. The CDR3 here is CASSHLARGNNEQFF. In DNA form, the CDR3 reads TGTGCCAGCTCCCACCTGGCTAGGGGAAACAATGAGCAGTTCTTC.

The table lists this clonotype with a few counts. J is TRBJ2-3 and V is TRBV25-1; possible D gene TRBD2, 6 bases. V was clipped by 5 bases and J by 2 bases, with 20 bases between them. Germline V gives CDR1 MGHDK, CDR2 SYGVNS. The CDR3 is made up of 17 amino acids. The CDR3 coding sequence is TGTGCCAGCAGTTCTAAGGGGCGGCGGGGAGCCACAGATACGCAGTATTTT. It codes for CASSSKGRRGATDTQYF.

The V and J genes are TRBV7-9 and TRBJ1-5; 7 positions agree with TRBD1. Germline assignment: CDR1 SEHNR and CDR2 FQNEAQ (reference sequence). Germline trimming cut 8 bases from V and 6 bases from J; bases unmatched to any gene: 13. The CDR3 is 15 residues long. In nucleotides, the CDR3 is TGTGCCAGCGGCGGCGAAACAGGGGCAGGTCAGCCCCAGCATTTT. This sequence encodes CASGGETGAGQPQHF.

This chain links TRBV5-1 with TRBJ2-1; D unclear. Germline V gives CDR1 SGHRS, CDR2 YFSETQ. The V and J ends lost 6 bases and 7 bases respectively, with 20 bases between them. This CDR3 spans 15 amino acids. The CDR3 spells CASTPNSGTSNEQFF. In DNA, the CDR3 is TGCGCCAGCACTCCCAATTCGGGTACTTCTAATGAGCAGTTCTTC.

The V and J genes are TRBV7-2 and TRBJ1-4; D unclear. The germline CDR1 and CDR2 sequences are SGHTA and FQGNSA. The length of the CDR3 is 14 residues. Deletions cut 2 bases from V and 4 bases from J, with 8 bases between. Written as DNA, the CDR3 is TGTGCCAGCAGCTTATTAGGGAATAATGAAAAACTGTTTTTT. Protein: CASSLLGNNEKLFF.

V gene TRBV7-6 combines with J gene TRBJ1-5, with a weak D call TRBD1 (5 bases). V gave up 5 bases and J gave up 1 base, with 12 bases separating them. This CDR3 comprises 15 residues. Germline loops: CDR1 SGHVS, CDR2 FNYEAQ. The CDR3 nucleotides read TGTGCCAGCAGCGCCGGACAAGGGAGCAATCAGCCCCAGCATTTT. This encodes CASSAGQGSNQPQHF.

This rearrangement joins TRBV23-1 to TRBJ2-1, with 8 bases lining up with TRBD1. TRBV23-1 is assigned to the ORF class and has an uncertain function. This CDR3 spans 14 amino acids. Trimming removed 10 bases from V and 6 bases from J; junction bases left unmatched: 11. The CDR3 DNA reads TGCGCCATTTCGGACAGGGACGATACCAATGAGCAGTTCTTC. It yields the protein CAISDRDDTNEQFF.

This clonotype was found a few times. This sequence joins TRBV19 and TRBJ2-4; 13 bases fit TRBD2. This CDR3 has 17 residues. Germline trimming cut 6 bases from V and 4 bases from J; bases unmatched to any gene: 9. The V gene's germline CDR1 is LNHDA and CDR2 SQIVND (reference sequence). The CDR3 here is CASSPGLAGVGKNIQYF. Here the CDR3 DNA reads TGTGCCAGTAGCCCCGGACTAGCGGGGGTGGGGAAAAACATTCAGTACTTC.

This clonotype was seen at least ten times. The chain is built from TRBV5-1 and TRBJ1-1; D remains ambiguous. Trimming cost V 2 bases and J 8 bases, with 10 bases left between them. CDR1 and CDR2 from the germline V gene are SGHRS and YFSETQ. The CDR3 runs 12 residues. The CDR3 sequence is CASSFPGPEAFF. Here the CDR3 DNA reads TGCGCCAGCAGCTTTCCGGGTCCCGAAGCTTTCTTT.

This chain joins TRBV4-2 and TRBJ2-7, with D unclear. Germline CDR1 and CDR2: LGHNA and YNFKEQ. The CDR3 sequence is 14 residues long. The V end was cut by 1 base, the J end by 4 bases, with 11 bases between. The CDR3 DNA follows: TGTGCCAGCAGCCAAGCCGTACAGCTATACGAGCAGTACTTC. Translating gives CASSQAVQLYEQYF.